This T cell receptor (beta chain) was retrieved from a study of blood T cell repertoires in COVID-19. In the authors' workflow: How many nucleated cells were present was estimated from reference gene primer amplification. Profiled with immunoSEQ multiplex PCR; TCRdb holds only in-frame clones, not every one. That table furnishes V, J and clone size, whereas the DNA furnished D and trimming. The table shows nearly 110,000 clones, with just over 90% occurring only once. J lost 7 bases, V lost 4 bases, and 7 bases had no gene match. Germline CDR1 is MDHEN and CDR2 is SYDVKM. This CDR3 is built from 16 residues.

The source is a woman younger than 45 with acute or convalescent COVID-19. The genes are TRBV28 and TRBJ2-7, with 16 bases lining up with TRBD2. Sequenced material: peripheral blood. This chain's CDR3 is CASSWGLAGGRGEQYF. The CDR3 coding sequence is TGTGCCAGCAGTTGGGGACTAGCGGGAGGGCGGGGAGAGCAGTACTTC.